The 27 T cell receptor beta chains reported below all come from one sample, sequenced in a study of prognosis after radiotherapy for stage I lung cancer. From genomic DNA, TCR beta CDR3 was amplified by two-round multiplex PCR. Specific primers for each TRBV and TRBJ gene were what first-round PCR used. From the multiplex PCR reads, TCRdb called clonotypes with MiXCR, one entry per CDR3 protein. The profile shows 15,000 to 20,000 distinct CDR3 sequences, about a quarter of them singletons. This sample comprised PBMCs, obtained before or after stereotactic body radiation therapy (not recorded which). The receptor source for this set is a donor at least 50 years old with non-small cell lung cancer.

This clonotype appeared many times. This rearrangement joins TRBV5-1 to TRBJ1-1; D gene unclear. The CDR3 length is 14 residues. The V end was cut by 0 bases, the J end by 4 bases, with 10 bases between. Per germline, CDR1 SGHRS and CDR2 YFSETQ. The CDR3 loop reads CASSLGDGITEAFF. As DNA, the CDR3 is TGCGCCAGCAGCTTGGGAGACGGGATCACTGAAGCTTTCTTT.

Ten or more counts support this clonotype. V usage is TRBV4-3 and J usage is TRBJ1-5, with 8 bases lining up with TRBD1. CDR1 is LGHNA and CDR2 is YSLEER in the germline V gene. V lost 0 bases and J lost 3; bases outside the gene matches: 4. The CDR3 length is 16 residues. CDR3 sequence reads: CASSQDGQGANQPQHF. The CDR3 DNA follows: TGCGCCAGCAGCCAAGATGGGCAGGGGGCCAATCAGCCCCAGCATTTT.

This clonotype was seen ten or more times. This chain uses TRBV19 with TRBJ2-1; unclear D gene. The V end was cut by 3 bases, the J end by 8 bases, with 11 bases between. This CDR3 is built from 13 residues. The V gene's germline CDR1 is LNHDA and CDR2 SQIVND (reference sequence). CDR3 in DNA: TGTGCCAGTAGTATTCTCTATTTCGATGAGCAGTTCTTC. This sequence encodes CASSILYFDEQFF.

This clonotype was counted many times. V and J are TRBV7-9 and TRBJ1-2; D is unresolved. Germline lookup yields CDR1 SEHNR and CDR2 FQNEAQ (reference sequence). This CDR3 region has 14 residues. V dropped 2 bases and J dropped 0 bases, with 7 bases sitting between them. CDR3: CASSLREANYGYTF. The CDR3 nucleotides are TGTGCCAGCAGCTTAAGGGAAGCTAACTATGGCTACACCTTC.

The rearrangement uses TRBV11-3 and TRBJ2-3; 7 nucleotides line up with TRBD1. Germline values: CDR1 SGHNT, CDR2 YENEEA. The CDR3 contains 15 residues. V was clipped by 8 bases and J by 1 base; unmatched bases: 9. The CDR3 sequence: CASPLTGSGTDTQYF. The CDR3 DNA follows: TGTGCCAGCCCCCTGACAGGGAGTGGCACAGATACGCAGTATTTT.

The chain recombines TRBV2 with TRBJ2-7; 11 bases fit TRBD1. This CDR3 has 14 amino acids. CDR1 is SNHLY, CDR2 FYNNEI, per germline. J lost 5 bases, V lost 6 bases, and 6 bases had no gene match. CDR3 DNA: TGTGCCAGCAGAGGGACAGGGGGAGTGCACGAGCAGTACTTC. This encodes CASRGTGGVHEQYF.

The chain is built from TRBV19 and TRBJ2-1; a possible D gene is TRBD2 (5 bases). Gene TRBJ2-5 matches the end of the DNA better, so the J call may be wrong. Per germline, CDR1 LNHDA and CDR2 SQIVND (reference sequence). The CDR3 spans 19 residues. The CDR3 coding sequence is TGTGCCAGTAGTATAGTGTATGGTAGCGTGAGCTCTGCGCCAGAGACCCAGTACTTC. This gives the protein CASSIVYGSVSSAPETQYF.

This clonotype has ten or more counts. The chain employs TRBV5-4 and TRBJ1-2, with unresolved D. Germline lookup yields CDR1 SGHNT and CDR2 YYREEE (reference sequence). This CDR3 contains 13 residues. Trimming left V 0 bases short and J 4 bases short, with 7 bases between. This CDR3 reads CASSLARSYGYTF. CDR3 sequence (DNA): TGTGCCAGCAGCTTGGCGCGGAGCTATGGCTACACCTTC.

This clonotype has a count of ten or more. The chain is built from TRBV29-1 and TRBJ2-2, with a tentative D call TRBD2 (5 bases). The CDR3 is made up of 15 amino acids. Trimming cost V 0 bases and J 4 bases, with 12 bases left between them. Germline V CDR1 and CDR2: SQVTM, ANQGSEA. For the CDR3, the DNA is TGCAGCGTTGAAGATGTGGAGGCCTCCACCGGGGAGCTGTTTTTT. Encoded protein: CSVEDVEASTGELFF.

This clonotype has a count of ten or more. The chain employs TRBV7-9 and TRBJ2-7; TRBD2 aligns across 7 bases. The germline V gene encodes CDR1 SEHNR and CDR2 FQNEAQ (reference sequence). V lost 0 bases and J lost 8; bases outside the gene matches: 7. CDR3 length equals 14 residues. The CDR3 protein is CASSLAGGMAQQYF. The CDR3 DNA reads TGTGCCAGCAGCTTAGCGGGGGGGATGGCACAGCAGTACTTC. The variable domain in full, with the rest retrieved from reference TRBV7-9 and TRBJ2-7, is DTGVSQNPRHKITKRGQNVTFRCDPISEHNRLYWYRQTLGQGPEFLTYFQNEAQLEKSRLLSDRFSAERPKGSFSTLEIQRTEQGDSAMYLCASSLAGGMAQQYFGPGTRLTVT.

The table lists this clonotype with many counts. The V gene is TRBV28, the J gene TRBJ1-2; the match to TRBD1 covers 7 bases. Germline V gene data show CDR1 as MDHEN and CDR2 as SYDVKM. The CDR3 totals 13 residues. V was pared by 6 bases and J by 7 bases, with 8 bases of the junction left unmatched. CDR3 amino acids: CASRHGTERGYTF. Written as DNA, the CDR3 is TGTGCCAGCAGACACGGGACAGAACGTGGCTACACCTTC.

At least ten counts were recorded for this clonotype. J is TRBJ2-1 and V is TRBV28, with 7 positions matching TRBD1. This CDR3 is 14 amino acids long. V gave up 10 bases and J gave up 1 base; unmatched junction bases: 7. Germline-derived CDR1 and CDR2 are MDHEN and SYDVKM. In DNA form, the CDR3 reads TGTGCCATCGCTGACAGGGAATCCTACAATGAGCAGTTCTTC. It is translated as CAIADRESYNEQFF.

This clonotype was counted ten times or more. The chain couples TRBV6-1 to TRBJ1-2, with D hard to call. Looked up from germline, CDR1 is MNHNS and CDR2 is SASEGT. Trimming cost V 5 bases and J 6 bases, with 7 bases left between them. This CDR3 has 11 amino acids. The CDR3 loop is CASSHQDGYTF. CDR3 coding DNA: TGTGCCAGCAGTCACCAGGATGGCTACACCTTC.

In its sample, this clonotype was seen many times. The rearrangement links TRBV7-2 to TRBJ1-2; tentative D call: TRBD1 (5 bases). The V gene's germline CDR1 is SGHTA and CDR2 FQGNSA. Trimming took off 5 bases at V and 4 bases at J, with 8 bases between the two ends. This CDR3 contains 12 residues. The CDR3 loop reads CASSPTVYGYTF. As DNA, the CDR3 is TGTGCCAGCAGCCCGACAGTCTATGGCTACACCTTC. The full variable domain, in which reference TRBV7-2 and TRBJ1-2 provide the parts outside the CDR3, is GAGVSQSPSNKVTEKGKDVELRCDPISGHTALYWYRQSLGQGLEFLIYFQGNSAPDKSGLPSDRFSAERTGGSVSTLTIQRTQQEDSAVYLCASSPTVYGYTFGSGTRLTVV.

This clonotype is a singleton in its sample. A read error may produce the germline difference seen at one junction end. The V gene is TRBV2, the J gene TRBJ2-1, with D tentatively TRBD2 (7 bases). CDR3 length: 12 residues. Germline CDR1 SNHLY, CDR2 FYNNEI. CDR3 bases: TGTGCCAGCAGGGGGGGGCTAGCGGCAACTACCTTC. Protein: CASRGGLAATTF.

This clonotype was counted many times. V gene TRBV28 combines with J gene TRBJ2-7, with 11 bases that match TRBD1. The CDR3 is made up of 15 amino acids. V trimming: 6 bases; J trimming: 3 bases; junction bases outside the gene matches: 7. Per germline, CDR1 MDHEN and CDR2 SYDVKM. The CDR3 nucleotides read TGTGCCAGCAGACCCTTGGACAGGGGGCTCTACGAGCAGTACTTC. Protein: CASRPLDRGLYEQYF. The full variable domain, in which reference TRBV28 and TRBJ2-7 provide the parts outside the CDR3, is DVKVTQSSRYLVKRTGEKVFLECVQDMDHENMFWYRQDPGLGLRLIYFSYDVKMKEKGDIPEGYSVSREKKERFSLILESASTNQTSMYLCASRPLDRGLYEQYFGPGTRLTVT.

This clonotype occurred many times. V and J are TRBV28 and TRBJ2-1; D remains ambiguous. This CDR3 contains 12 residues. Germline V CDR1 and CDR2: MDHEN, SYDVKM. Trimming pared 2 bases from V and 3 bases from J, leaving 2 bases between. CDR3 sequence: CASSLNYNEQFF. CDR3 sequence (DNA): TGTGCCAGCAGTTTAAACTACAATGAGCAGTTCTTC.

This clonotype was seen many times. The chain combines TRBV12-3 or TRBV12-4 with TRBJ2-7; the D gene is possibly TRBD1 (5 bases). Trimming took off 3 bases at V and 4 bases at J, with 10 bases between the two ends. CDR3 size: 13 residues. The CDR3 DNA reads TGTGCCAGCAGTTTGGGGCCTAAGTACGAGCAGTACTTC. Translated: CASSLGPKYEQYF.

This clonotype came up many times. V usage is TRBV19 and J usage is TRBJ1-5; the D gene is possibly TRBD1 (5 bases). Germline V gene data show CDR1 as LNHDA and CDR2 as SQIVND (reference sequence). CDR3 length: 16 amino acids. V was clipped by 3 bases and J by 1 base, with 13 bases between them. This CDR3 reads CASSISQGLSNQPQHF. The CDR3 nucleotides are TGTGCCAGTAGTATTTCTCAGGGCCTCAGCAATCAGCCCCAGCATTTT.

The sample holds many counts of this clonotype. CDR3 in DNA: TGTGCCAGCAGTTACCGGGACAGGGTCTACGAGCAGTACTTC. It yields the protein CASSYRDRVYEQYF. The gene calls are TRBV6-2 or TRBV6-3 and TRBJ2-7; TRBD1 agrees at 9 bases. The CDR3 sequence is 14 residues long. After removal of 2 bases from V and 3 bases from J, the junction contained 2 bases not matched to a gene. The germline V gene encodes CDR1 MNHEY and CDR2 SVGEGT.

This clonotype showed up many times. The rearrangement uses TRBV30 and TRBJ2-7; D call uncertain. V gave up 1 base and J gave up 4 bases, with 11 bases separating them. The CDR3 has 13 amino acids. Germline assignment: CDR1 GTSNPN and CDR2 SVGIG (reference sequence). The CDR3 protein is CAWSATVNYEQYF. In DNA, the CDR3 is TGTGCCTGGAGTGCGACGGTAAATTACGAGCAGTACTTC.

Many counts were recorded for this clonotype. This sequence joins TRBV4-1 and TRBJ1-2; D gene uncertain. Germline CDR1 and CDR2: MGHRA and YSYEKL. V was cut by 3 bases and J by 6 bases, with 8 bases left in between. The CDR3 has 12 amino acids. CDR3 loop: CASSHPMNGYTF. The CDR3 DNA follows: TGCGCCAGCAGCCACCCAATGAATGGCTACACCTTC.

In this sample, this clonotype turned up many times. The V call is TRBV6-1, the J call TRBJ1-1; TRBD1 matches 7 bases. The CDR3 contains 14 residues. Germline V CDR1 and CDR2: MNHNS, SASEGT. V dropped 7 bases and J dropped 0; count of bases not matched to a gene: 5. CDR3 sequence: CASKGTALNTEAFF. In nucleotides, the CDR3 is TGTGCCAGCAAGGGGACAGCCCTGAACACTGAAGCTTTCTTT.

As regards this clonotype: One end of the junction fails to match germline, which may point to a read error. CDR3 loop: CSSKQGGETQNF. CDR3 nucleotide sequence: TGCAGTTCCAAACAGGGAGGGGAGACCCAGAACTTC. The rearrangement links TRBV20-1 to TRBJ2-5; a weak D match, TRBD2 (7 bases). This CDR3 comprises 12 residues. Germline V CDR1 and CDR2: DFQATT, SNEGSKA (reference sequence).

In its sample, this clonotype was seen many times. The gene calls are TRBV7-2 and TRBJ2-3; maybe TRBD2 (6 bases). Germline assignment: CDR1 SGHTA and CDR2 FQGNSA. Trimming removed 5 bases from V and 2 bases from J, with 14 bases in between. CDR3 length: 15 residues. In DNA, the CDR3 is TGTGCCAGCAGCCCGTGGTCTAGCGTCACAGATACGCAGTATTTT. Its protein product is CASSPWSSVTDTQYF.

Notes on this clonotype: A single base separates this from a much larger clone, so it may be a read error. J is TRBJ2-4 and V is TRBV3-1; 11 bases match TRBD2. CDR1 and CDR2 from the germline V gene are LGHDT and YNNKEL (reference sequence). This CDR3 has 16 residues. CDR3 sequence reads: CASCQGSGGGKNIQYF. CDR3 in DNA: TGTGCCAGCTGCCAAGGTAGCGGGGGGGGCAAAAACATTCAGTACTTC.

This sequence joins TRBV7-6 and TRBJ2-1; 11 nucleotides agree with TRBD2. V shed 6 bases and J 8 bases; nucleotides not matched to a gene: 12. The CDR3 has 16 residues. Germline assignment: CDR1 SGHVS and CDR2 FNYEAQ. The CDR3 DNA is TGTGCCAGCAGTTCCCCTACTAGCGGGAGACGGGATGAGCAGTTCTTC. This gives the protein CASSSPTSGRRDEQFF.